This TCR beta chain derives from a study of blood T cell repertoires in COVID-19. Looking at the study overall: The samples span acute and convalescent COVID-19 from the United States, Italy and Spain. Nucleic acid was either cDNA or gDNA, and it came from T cells, B-cell-depleted T cells, or PBMCs.

This clone was picked up one time. Per the original methods: Reference gene primer amplification in the assay estimated nucleated cell counts. The data were produced by immunoSEQ multiplex PCR, yet TCRdb's version contains in-frame clones alone and is incomplete. V, J and clone size reflect that table, while D and trimming were determined from the DNA. The sample consists of about 79,000 clones, 85% to 90% of them appearing once. This receptor was obtained from a man over 45 with active COVID-19. Sequences were obtained from peripheral blood.

DNA of the CDR3: TGTGCCAGCAGCATAACAGGGGACGAGCAGTACTTC. Its protein product is CASSITGDEQYF. This rearrangement joins TRBV11-3 to TRBJ2-7; 7 bases map to TRBD1. The V gene end was trimmed by 5 bases and the J gene end by 5 bases; junction bases not matched to a gene: 3. The CDR3 has 12 residues. The V gene's germline CDR1 is SGHNT and CDR2 YENEEA.